The clone carrying this T cell receptor beta chain was picked up one time. The sample comes from a study of radiotherapy plus CTLA-4 blockade in lung cancer. The V gene's germline CDR1 is DFQATT and CDR2 SNEGSKA (reference sequence). The V end lost 6 bases, the J end lost 6 bases, and 5 bases lay between the germline ends. This CDR3 is 9 amino acids long. Clones were sequenced by immunoSEQ multiplex PCR, and TCRdb holds only the in-frame ones, with some missing. Here the sample spans roughly 75,000 clones, under 85% being singletons. This sample comprised peripheral blood, obtained from a patient treated with radiotherapy plus ipilimumab. The TCR originated in a human donor with non-small cell lung cancer who had stable disease on radiotherapy plus ipilimumab. The J gene is TRBJ1-2, the V gene TRBV20-1; D ambiguous. CDR3 coding DNA: TGCAGTGCGCCGAATGGCTACACCTTC. It translates to CSAPNGYTF.